This T cell receptor beta chain was sequenced in a study of T cell responses to AZD1222 COVID-19 vaccine. Regarding this clone: Antigen: not known.

This CDR3 is 14 amino acids long. CDR1 MDHEN and CDR2 SYDVKM come from the germline V gene. V lost 6 bases and J lost 4; bases outside the gene matches: 7. Study conclusions and caveats: Spike-specific TCR breadth and depth both grew after two AZD1222 doses.

Sequencing used immunoSEQ multiplex PCR; TCRdb keeps in-frame clones, though not all of them. The data contain over 85,000 clones, roughly nine tenths of them singletons. The sequence was collected from an adult who received the AZD1222 COVID-19 vaccine. Source: peripheral blood, taken 28 days after the second AZD1222 dose. The rearrangement links TRBV28 to TRBJ2-5, with TRBD1 matching 8 bases. CDR3 protein: CASSRDRSRETQYF. CDR3 coding DNA: TGTGCCAGCAGCCGGGACAGGAGTCGAGAGACCCAGTACTTC.